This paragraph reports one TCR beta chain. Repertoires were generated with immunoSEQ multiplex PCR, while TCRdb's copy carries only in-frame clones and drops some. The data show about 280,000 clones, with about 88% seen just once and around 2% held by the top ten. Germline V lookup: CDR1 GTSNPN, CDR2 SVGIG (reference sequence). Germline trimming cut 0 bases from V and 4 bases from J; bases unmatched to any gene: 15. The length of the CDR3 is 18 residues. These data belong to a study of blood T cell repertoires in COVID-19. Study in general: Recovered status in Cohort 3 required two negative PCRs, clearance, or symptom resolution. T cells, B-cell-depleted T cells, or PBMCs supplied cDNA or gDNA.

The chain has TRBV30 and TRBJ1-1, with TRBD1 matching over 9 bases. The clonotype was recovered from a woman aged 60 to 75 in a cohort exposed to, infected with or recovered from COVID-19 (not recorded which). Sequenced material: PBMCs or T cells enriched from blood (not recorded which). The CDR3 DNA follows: TGTGCCTGGAGTGTAATAGGGACAGGGTCCACTCTTTTCACTGAAGCTTTCTTT. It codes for CAWSVIGTGSTLFTEAFF.